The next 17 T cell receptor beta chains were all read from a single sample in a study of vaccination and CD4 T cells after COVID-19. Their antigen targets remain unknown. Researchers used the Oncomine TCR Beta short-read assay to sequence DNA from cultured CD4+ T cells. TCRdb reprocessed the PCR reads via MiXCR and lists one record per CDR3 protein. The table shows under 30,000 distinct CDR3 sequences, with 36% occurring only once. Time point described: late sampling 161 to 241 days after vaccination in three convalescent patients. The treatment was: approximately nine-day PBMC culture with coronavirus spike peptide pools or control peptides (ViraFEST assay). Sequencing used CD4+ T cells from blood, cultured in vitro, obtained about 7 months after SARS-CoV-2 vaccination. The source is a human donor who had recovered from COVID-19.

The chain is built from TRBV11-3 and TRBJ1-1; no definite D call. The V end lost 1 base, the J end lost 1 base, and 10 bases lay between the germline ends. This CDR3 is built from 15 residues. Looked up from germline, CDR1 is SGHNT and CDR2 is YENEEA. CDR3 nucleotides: TGTGCCAGCAGCTTAGGGGGTGCCGCGAACACTGAAGCTTTCTTT. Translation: CASSLGGAANTEAFF.

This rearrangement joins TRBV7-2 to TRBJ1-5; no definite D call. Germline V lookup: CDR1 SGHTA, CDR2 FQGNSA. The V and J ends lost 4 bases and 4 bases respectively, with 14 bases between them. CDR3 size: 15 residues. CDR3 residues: CASSSRAVENQPQHF. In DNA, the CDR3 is TGTGCCAGCAGCTCCCGGGCTGTGGAGAATCAGCCCCAGCATTTT.

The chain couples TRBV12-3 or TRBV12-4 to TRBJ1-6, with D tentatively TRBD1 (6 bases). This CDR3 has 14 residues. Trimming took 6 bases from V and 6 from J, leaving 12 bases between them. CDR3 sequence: CASRHRGGNSPLHF. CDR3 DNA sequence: TGTGCCAGCAGACATAGAGGGGGTAATTCACCCCTCCACTTT.

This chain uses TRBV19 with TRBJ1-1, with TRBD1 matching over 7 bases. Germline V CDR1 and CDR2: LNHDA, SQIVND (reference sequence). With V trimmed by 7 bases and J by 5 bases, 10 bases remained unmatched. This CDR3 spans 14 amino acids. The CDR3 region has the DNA TGTGCCAGTACCAGGGGGATGAGGGGAACTGAAGCTTTCTTT. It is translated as CASTRGMRGTEAFF.

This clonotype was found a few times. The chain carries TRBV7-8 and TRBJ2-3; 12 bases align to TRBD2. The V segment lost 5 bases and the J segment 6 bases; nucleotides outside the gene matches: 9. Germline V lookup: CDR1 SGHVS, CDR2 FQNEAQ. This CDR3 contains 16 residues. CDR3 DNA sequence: TGTGCCAGCAGCCAACCGACTAGCGGGAGAGGCGATACGCAGTATTTT. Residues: CASSQPTSGRGDTQYF.

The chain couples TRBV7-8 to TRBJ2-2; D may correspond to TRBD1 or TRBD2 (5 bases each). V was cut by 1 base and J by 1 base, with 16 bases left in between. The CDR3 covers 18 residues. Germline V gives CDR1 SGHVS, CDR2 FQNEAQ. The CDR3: CASSLDTRDAQNTGELFF. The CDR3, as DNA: TGTGCCAGCAGCTTAGACACTAGGGACGCCCAGAACACCGGGGAGCTGTTTTTT.

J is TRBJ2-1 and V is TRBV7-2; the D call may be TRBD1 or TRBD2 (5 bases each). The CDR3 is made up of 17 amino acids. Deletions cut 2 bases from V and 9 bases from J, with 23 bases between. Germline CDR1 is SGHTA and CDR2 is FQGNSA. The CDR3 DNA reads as TGTGCCAGCAGCTTACTCCTACCGTGGACGGGTGGGGGTGAGCAGTTCTTC. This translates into CASSLLLPWTGGGEQFF. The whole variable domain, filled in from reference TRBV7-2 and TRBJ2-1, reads GAGVSQSPSNKVTEKGKDVELRCDPISGHTALYWYRQSLGQGLEFLIYFQGNSAPDKSGLPSDRFSAERTGGSVSTLTIQRTQQEDSAVYLCASSLLLPWTGGGEQFFGPGTRLTVL.

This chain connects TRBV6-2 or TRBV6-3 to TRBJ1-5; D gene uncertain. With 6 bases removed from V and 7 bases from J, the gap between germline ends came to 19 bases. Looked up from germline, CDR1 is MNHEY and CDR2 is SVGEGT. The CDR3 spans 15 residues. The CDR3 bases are TGTGCCAGCAGGTGGGCCAAGGGAGACGGCCAGCCCCAGCATTTT. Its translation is CASRWAKGDGQPQHF.

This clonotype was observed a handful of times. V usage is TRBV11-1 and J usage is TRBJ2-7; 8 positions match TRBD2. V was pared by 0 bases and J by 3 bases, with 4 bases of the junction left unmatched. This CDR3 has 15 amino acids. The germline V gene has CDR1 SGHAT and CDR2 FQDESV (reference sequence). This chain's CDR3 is CASSLAPGGGYEQYF. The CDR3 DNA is TGTGCCAGCAGCTTAGCGCCGGGGGGGGGCTACGAGCAGTACTTC.

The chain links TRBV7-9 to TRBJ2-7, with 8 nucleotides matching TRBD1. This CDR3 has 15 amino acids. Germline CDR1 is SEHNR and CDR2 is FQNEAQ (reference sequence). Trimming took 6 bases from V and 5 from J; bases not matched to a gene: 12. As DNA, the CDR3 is TGTGCCAGCAGACCCGACAGGGGTTGGGCGGACGAGCAGTACTTC. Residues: CASRPDRGWADEQYF.

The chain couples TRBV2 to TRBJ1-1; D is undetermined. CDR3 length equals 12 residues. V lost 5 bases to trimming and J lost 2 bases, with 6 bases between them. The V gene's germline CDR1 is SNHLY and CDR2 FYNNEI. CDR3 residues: CASSPDNTEAFF. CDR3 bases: TGTGCCAGCAGTCCCGATAACACTGAAGCTTTCTTT.

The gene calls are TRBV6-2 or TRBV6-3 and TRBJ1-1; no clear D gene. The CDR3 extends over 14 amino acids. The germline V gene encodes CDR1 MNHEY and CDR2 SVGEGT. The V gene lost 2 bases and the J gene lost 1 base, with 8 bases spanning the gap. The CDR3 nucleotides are TGTGCCAGCAGTTACCGGGTAGGGAACACTGAAGCTTTCTTT. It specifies CASSYRVGNTEAFF.

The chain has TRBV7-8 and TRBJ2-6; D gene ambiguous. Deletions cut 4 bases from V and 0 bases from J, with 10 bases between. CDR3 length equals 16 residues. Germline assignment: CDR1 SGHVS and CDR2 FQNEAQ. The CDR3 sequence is CASSSGRLSGANVLTF. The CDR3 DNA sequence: TGTGCCAGCAGCTCCGGACGCCTCTCTGGGGCCAACGTCCTGACTTTC.

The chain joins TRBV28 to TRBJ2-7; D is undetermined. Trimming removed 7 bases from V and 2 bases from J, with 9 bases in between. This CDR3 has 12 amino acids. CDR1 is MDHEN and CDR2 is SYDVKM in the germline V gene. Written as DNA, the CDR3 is TGTGCCAGCACTTCCGACACCTACGAGCAGTACTTC. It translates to CASTSDTYEQYF.

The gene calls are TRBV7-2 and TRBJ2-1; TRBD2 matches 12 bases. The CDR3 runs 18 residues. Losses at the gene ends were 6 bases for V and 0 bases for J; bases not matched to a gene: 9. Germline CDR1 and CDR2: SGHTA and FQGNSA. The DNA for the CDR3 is TGTGCCAGCAGGACCGGGACTAGCGGGCCCAGCTCCTACAATGAGCAGTTCTTC. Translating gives CASRTGTSGPSSYNEQFF.

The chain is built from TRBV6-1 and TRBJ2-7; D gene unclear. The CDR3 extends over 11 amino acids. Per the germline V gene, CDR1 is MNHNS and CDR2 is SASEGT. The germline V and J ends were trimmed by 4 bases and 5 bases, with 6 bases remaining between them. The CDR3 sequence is CASSVSDEQYF. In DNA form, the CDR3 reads TGTGCCAGCAGTGTTTCAGACGAGCAGTACTTC.

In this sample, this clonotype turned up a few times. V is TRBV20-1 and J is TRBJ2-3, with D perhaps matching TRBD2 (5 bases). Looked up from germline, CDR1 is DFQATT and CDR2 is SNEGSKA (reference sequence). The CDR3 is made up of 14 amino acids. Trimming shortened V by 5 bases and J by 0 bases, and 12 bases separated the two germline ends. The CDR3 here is CSAHGISSTDTQYF. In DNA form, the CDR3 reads TGCAGTGCTCACGGGATCTCTAGCACAGATACGCAGTATTTT.